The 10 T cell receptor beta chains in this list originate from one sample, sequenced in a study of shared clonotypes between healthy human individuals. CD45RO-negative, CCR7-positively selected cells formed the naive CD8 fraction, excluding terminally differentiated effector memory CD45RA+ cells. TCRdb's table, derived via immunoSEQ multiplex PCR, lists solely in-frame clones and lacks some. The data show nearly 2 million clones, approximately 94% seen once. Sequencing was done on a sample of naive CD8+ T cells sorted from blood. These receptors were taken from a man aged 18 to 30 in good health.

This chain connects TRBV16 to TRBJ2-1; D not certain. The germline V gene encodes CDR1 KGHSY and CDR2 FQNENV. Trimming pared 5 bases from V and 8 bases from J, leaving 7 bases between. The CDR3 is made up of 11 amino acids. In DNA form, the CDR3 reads TGTGCCAGCAGCATGGGCGATGAGCAGTTCTTC. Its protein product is CASSMGDEQFF.

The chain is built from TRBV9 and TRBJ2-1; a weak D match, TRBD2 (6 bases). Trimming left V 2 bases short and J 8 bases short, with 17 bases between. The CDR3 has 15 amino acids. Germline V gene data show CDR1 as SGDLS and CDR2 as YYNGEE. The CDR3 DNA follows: TGTGCCAGCAGCGTGGACCGGGGGTGGGTAGATGAGCAGTTCTTC. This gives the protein CASSVDRGWVDEQFF.

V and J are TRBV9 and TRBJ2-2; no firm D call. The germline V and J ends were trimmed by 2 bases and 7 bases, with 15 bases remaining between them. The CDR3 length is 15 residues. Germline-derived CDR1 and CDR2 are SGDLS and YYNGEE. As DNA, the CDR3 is TGTGCCAGCAGCGTCGCTACTGGGTCCGGCGGGGAGCTGTTTTTT. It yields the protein CASSVATGSGGELFF.

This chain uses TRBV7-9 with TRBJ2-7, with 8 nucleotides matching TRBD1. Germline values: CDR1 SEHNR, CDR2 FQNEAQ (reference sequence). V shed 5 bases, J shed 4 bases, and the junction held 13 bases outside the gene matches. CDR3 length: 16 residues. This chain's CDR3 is CASSALPGQEQYEQYF. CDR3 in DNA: TGTGCCAGCAGCGCACTTCCGGGACAGGAACAGTACGAGCAGTACTTC.

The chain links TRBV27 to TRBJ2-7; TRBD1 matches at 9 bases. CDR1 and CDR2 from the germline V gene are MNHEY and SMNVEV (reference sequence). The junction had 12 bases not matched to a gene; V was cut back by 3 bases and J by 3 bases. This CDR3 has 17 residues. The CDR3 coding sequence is TGTGCCAGCAGTTTCGGTGGACAGGGGATTTTTGTCTACGAGCAGTACTTC. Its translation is CASSFGGQGIFVYEQYF.

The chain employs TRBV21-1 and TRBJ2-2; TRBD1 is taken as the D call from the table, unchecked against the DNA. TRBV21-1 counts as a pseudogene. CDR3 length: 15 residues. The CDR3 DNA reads TGTGCCAGCAGCAAAGGACAGGGGAACGCCGGGGAGCTGTTTTTT. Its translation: CASSKGQGNAGELFF.

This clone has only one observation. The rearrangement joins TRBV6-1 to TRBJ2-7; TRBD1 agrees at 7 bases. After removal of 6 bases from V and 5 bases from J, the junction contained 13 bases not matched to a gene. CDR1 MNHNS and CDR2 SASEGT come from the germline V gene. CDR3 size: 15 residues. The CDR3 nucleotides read TGTGCCAGCAGCAGCCACCTTGGGACAGTGCACGAGCAGTACTTC. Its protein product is CASSSHLGTVHEQYF.

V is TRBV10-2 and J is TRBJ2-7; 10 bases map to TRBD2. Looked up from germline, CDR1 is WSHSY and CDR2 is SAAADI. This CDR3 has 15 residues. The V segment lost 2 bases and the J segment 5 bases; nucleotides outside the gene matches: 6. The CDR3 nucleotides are TGCGCCAGCAGTGAGACTAGCGGGATACCCAACGAGCAGTACTTC. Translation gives CASSETSGIPNEQYF.

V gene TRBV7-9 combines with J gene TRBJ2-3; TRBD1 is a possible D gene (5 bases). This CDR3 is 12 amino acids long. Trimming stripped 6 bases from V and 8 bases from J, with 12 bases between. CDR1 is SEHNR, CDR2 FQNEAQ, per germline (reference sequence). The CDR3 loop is CASSSDQGTQYF. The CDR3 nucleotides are TGTGCCAGCAGTTCTGATCAGGGTACGCAGTATTTT.

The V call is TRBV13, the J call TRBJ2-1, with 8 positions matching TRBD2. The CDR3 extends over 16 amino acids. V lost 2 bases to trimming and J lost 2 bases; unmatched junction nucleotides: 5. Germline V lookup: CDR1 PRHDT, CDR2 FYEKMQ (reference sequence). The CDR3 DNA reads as TGTGCCAGCAGCTTACAGACGGGGGGGCCCTACAATGAGCAGTTCTTC. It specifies CASSLQTGGPYNEQFF.